This passage covers 18 T cell receptor beta chains from one sample sequenced in a study of Graves' ophthalmopathy and Graves' hyperthyroidism. Amplifying from RNA transcripts, the study obtained TCR beta CDR3 regions. First-round RT-PCR used HTBI primers; second-round multiplex PCR followed. One entry per CDR3 protein, called by TCRdb with MiXCR from the multiplex PCR reads. The sample carries hundreds of thousands of distinct CDR3 sequences, about a fifth recorded once. Sequenced input: peripheral blood. The source of these receptors is a woman younger than 30 with stable Graves' hyperthyroidism. Some clones in this sample may be carry-over from other donors' samples.

The chain combines TRBV15 with TRBJ1-1; D is uncertain. Germline values: CDR1 LNHNV, CDR2 YYDKDF (reference sequence). CDR3 size: 16 residues. V was cut by 0 bases and J by 1 base, with 12 bases left in between. In nucleotides, the CDR3 is TGTGCCACCAGCAGAGATCGGGCAGGAAAGAACACTGAAGCTTTCTTT. It translates to CATSRDRAGKNTEAFF.

This clonotype was detected ten times or more. The chain uses TRBV29-1 and TRBJ2-5; 10 positions match TRBD1. V lost 4 bases to trimming and J lost 3 bases; unmatched junction nucleotides: 8. The CDR3 length is 15 residues. Germline CDR1 is SQVTM and CDR2 is ANQGSEA. CDR3: CSVARDRGSKETQYF. The CDR3 coding sequence is TGCAGCGTTGCCCGGGACAGGGGTTCCAAAGAGACCCAGTACTTC.

In DNA, the CDR3 is TGCAGTGGGACGGACAGGGGGCCCTACGAGCAGTACTTC. This translates into CSGTDRGPYEQYF. The J gene is TRBJ2-7, the V gene TRBV20-1; TRBD1 agrees at 11 bases. The ends lost 7 bases at V and 2 bases at J; junction bases unmatched: 4. The CDR3 sequence is 13 residues long. The germline V gene has CDR1 DFQATT and CDR2 SNEGSKA (reference sequence).

This clonotype was found many times. The V and J genes are TRBV11-2 and TRBJ1-1; no clear D gene. The CDR3 contains 12 residues. Germline V gene data show CDR1 as SGHAT and CDR2 as FQNNGV. The V gene lost 1 base and the J gene lost 11 bases, with 11 bases spanning the gap. CDR3 nucleotide sequence: TGTGCCAGCAGCTTAGTTGAGGTCGGGGCTTTCTTT. Translated: CASSLVEVGAFF.

As regards this clonotype: Given a much more abundant clone one base away, this may be a read error. The chain recombines TRBV3-1 with TRBJ1-2, with a possible D match to TRBD1 (5 bases). Germline V gene data show CDR1 as LGHDT and CDR2 as YNNKEL (reference sequence). The CDR3 extends over 14 amino acids. The CDR3 coding sequence is TGTGCCTGCAGCCAAGAGGACACTAACTATGGCTACACCTTC. It is translated as CACSQEDTNYGYTF.

V and J are TRBV10-3 and TRBJ2-5, with TRBD2 as a possible D gene (6 bases). The V gene's germline CDR1 is ENHRY and CDR2 SYGVKD. The CDR3 extends over 14 amino acids. With 4 bases removed from V and 2 bases from J, the gap between germline ends came to 11 bases. CDR3 sequence (DNA): TGTGCCATCAGTGGACTAGGACAACAAGAGACCCAGTACTTC. Translation gives CAISGLGQQETQYF.

This clonotype showed up many times. This sequence joins TRBV3-1 and TRBJ2-2; weak D call: TRBD2 (5 bases). The V gene's germline CDR1 is LGHDT and CDR2 YNNKEL (reference sequence). Trimming shortened V by 4 bases and J by 5 bases, and 14 bases separated the two germline ends. CDR3 length: 15 amino acids. CDR3 nucleotides: TGTGCCAGCAGCCGGAATTCCCCGGGGACCGGGGAGCTGTTTTTT. Amino acid sequence: CASSRNSPGTGELFF.

The gene calls are TRBV11-2 and TRBJ1-2; 7 nucleotides align to TRBD1. The germline CDR1 and CDR2 sequences are SGHAT and FQNNGV. The length of the CDR3 is 15 residues. The junction had 6 bases not matched to a gene; V was cut back by 4 bases and J by 1 base. The CDR3, as DNA: TGTGCCAGCAGCTCCGACAGGGACTATAACTATGGCTACACCTTC. It translates to CASSSDRDYNYGYTF.

In this sample, this clonotype turned up many times. The chain recombines TRBV27 with TRBJ2-5; D may be TRBD2 (5 bases). V lost 3 bases and J lost 5, with 16 bases in between. Germline lookup yields CDR1 MNHEY and CDR2 SMNVEV (reference sequence). This CDR3 is 15 amino acids long. DNA of the CDR3: TGTGCCAGCAGTTTTGCGACGTCTAGCCGGGAGACCCAGTACTTC. Amino acid sequence: CASSFATSSRETQYF.

This clonotype was found many times. This rearrangement joins TRBV4-1 to TRBJ2-7, with D possibly TRBD2 on 5 matching bases. Per the germline V gene, CDR1 is MGHRA and CDR2 is YSYEKL. The V end lost 1 base, the J end lost 2 bases, and 12 bases lay between the germline ends. CDR3 length: 15 residues. In DNA, the CDR3 is TGCGCCAGCAGCCAAGTTCCTAGCAGGCCCTACGAGCAGTACTTC. It codes for CASSQVPSRPYEQYF.

Ten or more counts support this clonotype. The genes are TRBV20-1 and TRBJ1-1, with unresolved D. The germline gives CDR1 DFQATT, CDR2 SNEGSKA (reference sequence). There are 13 residues in the CDR3. V was shortened by 0 bases and J by 6 bases, with 11 bases between the two germline ends. The CDR3 nucleotides are TGCAGTGCTAGAGATTTTAAGATCCCTGAAGCTTTCTTT. Protein product: CSARDFKIPEAFF.

The chain combines TRBV6-1 with TRBJ1-2; D remains ambiguous. Trimming cost V 4 bases and J 5 bases, with 14 bases left between them. Germline CDR1 MNHNS, CDR2 SASEGT. This CDR3 is built from 14 residues. The CDR3 protein is CASSAPETAYGYTF. The CDR3 bases are TGTGCCAGCAGTGCCCCCGAGACGGCGTATGGCTACACCTTC.

This clonotype has at least ten counts. V and J are TRBV6-5 and TRBJ1-1, with D maybe TRBD1 (6 bases). Between the trimmed V and J ends, which lost 2 bases and 11 bases, there was a span of 15 bases. The CDR3 has 13 residues. CDR1 is MNHEY and CDR2 is SVGAGI in the germline V gene. Written as DNA, the CDR3 is TGTGCCAGCAGTTACGGTGATCAGGGGAGGGCTTTCTTT. Amino acid sequence: CASSYGDQGRAFF.

This clonotype was seen ten or more times. V gene TRBV6-1 combines with J gene TRBJ2-5, with 10 positions matching TRBD2. CDR1 and CDR2 from the germline V gene are MNHNS and SASEGT. V dropped 4 bases and J dropped 0; count of bases not matched to a gene: 2. The CDR3 has 15 amino acids. CDR3 DNA: TGTGCCAGCAGTGCCAGCGGGGGGGACCAAGAGACCCAGTACTTC. Amino acids: CASSASGGDQETQYF.

This clonotype was seen many times. The chain recombines TRBV28 with TRBJ1-1; D remains unclear. This CDR3 has 11 amino acids. V was trimmed by 7 bases and J by 0 bases, leaving 3 bases between them. CDR1 and CDR2 (germline): MDHEN, SYDVKM. The CDR3 loop reads CASTLNTEAFF. As DNA, the CDR3 is TGTGCCAGCACTTTGAACACTGAAGCTTTCTTT.

Concerning this clonotype: The CDR3 end shows no conserved phenylalanine or tryptophan, and so a read error is likely. The gene calls are TRBV3-1 and TRBJ2-7, with D possibly called TRBD1 or TRBD2 (5 bases each). CDR3 length: 17 amino acids. CDR1 is LGHDT and CDR2 is YNNKEL in the germline V gene (reference sequence). V was pared by 0 bases and J by 6 bases, with 21 bases between. The CDR3 reads CASSQDRRKGSGTEQYY. CDR3 DNA sequence: TGTGCCAGCAGCCAAGATAGAAGAAAGGGGTCTGGGACCGAGCAGTACTAC.

J is TRBJ1-2 and V is TRBV19; D unclear. From germline, CDR1 is LNHDA and CDR2 SQIVND (reference sequence). The CDR3 contains 14 residues. Between the trimmed V and J ends, which lost 0 bases and 0 bases, there was a span of 5 bases. CDR3 DNA sequence: TGTGCCAGTAGTATAGATGTGGCTAACTATGGCTACACCTTC. Residues: CASSIDVANYGYTF.

This clonotype came up many times. The chain is built from TRBV11-2 and TRBJ1-1; D gene ambiguous. Trimming pared 0 bases from V and 7 bases from J, leaving 12 bases between. From germline, CDR1 is SGHAT and CDR2 FQNNGV. CDR3 size: 14 residues. CDR3 sequence reads: CASSLEGKGSEAFF. Written as DNA, the CDR3 is TGTGCCAGCAGCTTAGAGGGGAAAGGCAGTGAAGCTTTCTTT. The entire variable domain, with the rest obtained from reference TRBV11-2 and TRBJ1-1, is as follows: EAGVAQSPRYKIIEKRQSVAFWCNPISGHATLYWYQQILGQGPKLLIQFQNNGVVDDSQLPKDRFSAERLKGVDSTLKIQPAKLEDSAVYLCASSLEGKGSEAFFGQGTRLTVV.